The text below deals with one T cell receptor (beta chain). The protocol was immunoSEQ multiplex PCR, while the TCRdb copy is restricted to in-frame clones and leaves out a portion. In the table there are 90,000 to 100,000 clones, about 85% of which are singletons. The entry originates in a study of OX40 agonist ivuxolimab in advanced cancers. Study in general: The patients' treatment was ivuxolimab, an agonistic anti-OX40 (CD134) antibody.

The length of the CDR3 is 17 residues. V was cut by 2 bases and J by 3 bases, with 16 bases left in between. CDR1 and CDR2 from the germline V gene are MNHEY and SMNVEV (reference sequence). The clonotype originates from an adult with an advanced solid tumor such as melanoma, head and neck, liver or kidney cancer. This chain uses TRBV27 with TRBJ1-4; D may be TRBD1 (6 bases). Sequenced here: CD4+ or CD8+ T cells sorted from blood, sampled in a trial of the OX40 agonist ivuxolimab. DNA of the CDR3: TGTGCCAGCAGTTTACGGGGTTGGGGGGCGGCTAATGAAAAACTGTTTTTT. This codes for CASSLRGWGAANEKLFF.